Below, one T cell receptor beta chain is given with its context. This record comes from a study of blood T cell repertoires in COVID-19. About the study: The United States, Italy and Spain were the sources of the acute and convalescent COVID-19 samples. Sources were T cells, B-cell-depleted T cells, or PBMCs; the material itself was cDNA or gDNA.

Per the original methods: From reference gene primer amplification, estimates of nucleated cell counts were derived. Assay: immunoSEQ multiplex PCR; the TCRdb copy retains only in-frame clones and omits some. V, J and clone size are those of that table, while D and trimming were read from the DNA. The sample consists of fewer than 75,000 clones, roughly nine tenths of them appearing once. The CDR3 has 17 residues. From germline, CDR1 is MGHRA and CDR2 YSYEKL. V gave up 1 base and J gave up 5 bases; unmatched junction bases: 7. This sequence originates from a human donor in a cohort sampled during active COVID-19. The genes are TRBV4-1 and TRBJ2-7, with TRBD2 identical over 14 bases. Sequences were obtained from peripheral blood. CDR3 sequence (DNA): TGCGCCAGCAGCCAAGTGCCCGGGACTAGCGGGAGCCACGAGCAGTACTTC. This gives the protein CASSQVPGTSGSHEQYF.